This TCR beta chain comes out of a study of PD-1 blockade in classical Hodgkin lymphoma. Study details: Patients received nivolumab 3 mg/kg intravenously every 2 weeks. Overall study findings and caveats: Factors driving the repertoire differences, possibly disease activity or prior therapy, remain undefined.

Time point described: cycle 4 day 1 (C4D1), after 6 weeks of nivolumab. Relapses following autologous stem cell transplantation were seen in all patients, with brentuximab vedotin exposure varying. Germline V gene data show CDR1 as LNHDA and CDR2 as SQIVND (reference sequence). This CDR3 contains 15 residues. After removal of 5 bases from V and 7 bases from J, the junction contained 11 bases not matched to a gene. This table comes from immunoSEQ multiplex PCR, and its TCRdb copy is limited to in-frame clones, with some not included. The repertoire holds about 44,000 clones, with just over 65% as singletons. Note on this clone: Its target is unknown.

The sample in question was peripheral blood mononuclear cells (PBMCs), obtained before the fourth cycle of nivolumab. The origin of this receptor is a human donor with classical Hodgkin lymphoma. The gene calls are TRBV19 and TRBJ1-5; 7 bases are shared with TRBD1. CDR3 region: CASSAKQGRGQPQHF. DNA of the CDR3: TGTGCCAGTAGTGCGAAACAGGGGAGAGGGCAGCCCCAGCATTTT.